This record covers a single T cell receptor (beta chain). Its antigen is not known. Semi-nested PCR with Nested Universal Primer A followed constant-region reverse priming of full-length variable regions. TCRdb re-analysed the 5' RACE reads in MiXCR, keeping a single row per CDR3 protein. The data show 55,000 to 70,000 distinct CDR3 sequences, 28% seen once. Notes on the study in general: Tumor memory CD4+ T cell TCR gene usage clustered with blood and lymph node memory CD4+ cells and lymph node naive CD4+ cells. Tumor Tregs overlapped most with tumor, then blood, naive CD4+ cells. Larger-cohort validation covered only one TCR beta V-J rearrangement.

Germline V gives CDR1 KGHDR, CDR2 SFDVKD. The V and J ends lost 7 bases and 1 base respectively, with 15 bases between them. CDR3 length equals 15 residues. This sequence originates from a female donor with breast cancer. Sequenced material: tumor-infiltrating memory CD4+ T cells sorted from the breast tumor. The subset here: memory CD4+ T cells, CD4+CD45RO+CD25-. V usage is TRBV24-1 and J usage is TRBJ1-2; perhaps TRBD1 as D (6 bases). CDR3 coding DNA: TGTGCCACCAGCGACTCGACAGGCCTTAACTATGGCTACACCTTC. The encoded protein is CATSDSTGLNYGYTF.